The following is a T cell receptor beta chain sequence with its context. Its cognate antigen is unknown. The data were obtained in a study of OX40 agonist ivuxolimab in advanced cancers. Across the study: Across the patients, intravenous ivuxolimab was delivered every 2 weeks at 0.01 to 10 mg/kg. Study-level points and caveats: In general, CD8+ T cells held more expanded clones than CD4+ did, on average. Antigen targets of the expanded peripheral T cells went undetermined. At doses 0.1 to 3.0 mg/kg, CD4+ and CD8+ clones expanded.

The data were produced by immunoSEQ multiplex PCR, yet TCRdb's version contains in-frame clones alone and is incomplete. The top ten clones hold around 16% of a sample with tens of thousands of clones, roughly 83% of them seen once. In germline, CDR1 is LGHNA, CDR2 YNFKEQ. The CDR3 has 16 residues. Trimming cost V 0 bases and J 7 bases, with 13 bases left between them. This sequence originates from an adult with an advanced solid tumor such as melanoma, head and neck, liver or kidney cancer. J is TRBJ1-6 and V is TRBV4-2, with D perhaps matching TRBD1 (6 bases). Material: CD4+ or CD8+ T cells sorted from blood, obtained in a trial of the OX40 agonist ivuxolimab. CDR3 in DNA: TGTGCCAGCAGCCAAGACAGGGGTGCGGGGAATTCACCCCTCCACTTT. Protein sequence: CASSQDRGAGNSPLHF.